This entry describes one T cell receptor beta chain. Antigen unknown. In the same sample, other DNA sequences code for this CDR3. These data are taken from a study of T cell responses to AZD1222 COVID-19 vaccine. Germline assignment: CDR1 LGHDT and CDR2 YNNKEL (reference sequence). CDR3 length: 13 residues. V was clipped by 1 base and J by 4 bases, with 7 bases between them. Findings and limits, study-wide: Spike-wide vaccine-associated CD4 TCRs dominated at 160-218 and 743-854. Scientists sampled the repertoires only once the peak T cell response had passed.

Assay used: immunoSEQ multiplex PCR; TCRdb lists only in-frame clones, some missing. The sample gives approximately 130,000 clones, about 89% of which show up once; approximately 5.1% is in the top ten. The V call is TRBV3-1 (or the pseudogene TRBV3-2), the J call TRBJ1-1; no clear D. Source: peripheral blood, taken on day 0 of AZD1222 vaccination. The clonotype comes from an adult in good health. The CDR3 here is CASSQVRGTEAFF. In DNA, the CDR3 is TGTGCCAGCAGCCAAGTACGGGGCACTGAAGCTTTCTTT.